Listed here is a single T cell receptor (beta chain). Its matching antigen is unknown. V lost 0 bases and J lost 1; bases outside the gene matches: 13. The CDR3 contains 20 residues. The germline V gene encodes CDR1 LGHNA and CDR2 YNFKEQ. This sample is drawn from a study of monozygotic twins with cystic fibrosis. For the study at large: Library input was about 3 micrograms of fragmented DNA, with about 15 PCR cycles. Study-wide results and caveats: Monozygotic CF twins shared more identical nucleotide clonotypes than unrelated patients. Age, concordance and disease severity did not associate with shared CDR3 numbers. Median Simpson clonality of roughly 0.01 suggested naive T cells predominated.

The data were produced by immunoSEQ multiplex PCR, yet TCRdb's version contains in-frame clones alone and is incomplete. The table records roughly 20,000 clones, 95% to 97% of them present only once. The chain joins TRBV4-2 to TRBJ2-3; 10 bases fit TRBD2. The sequenced sample consisted of blood. This receptor was identified in a woman aged 25 to 39 with cystic fibrosis. In DNA form, the CDR3 reads TGTGCCAGCAGCCAAGATATTTTTCCATTCGGACTAGCGGGCACAGATACGCAGTATTTT. Translating gives CASSQDIFPFGLAGTDTQYF.